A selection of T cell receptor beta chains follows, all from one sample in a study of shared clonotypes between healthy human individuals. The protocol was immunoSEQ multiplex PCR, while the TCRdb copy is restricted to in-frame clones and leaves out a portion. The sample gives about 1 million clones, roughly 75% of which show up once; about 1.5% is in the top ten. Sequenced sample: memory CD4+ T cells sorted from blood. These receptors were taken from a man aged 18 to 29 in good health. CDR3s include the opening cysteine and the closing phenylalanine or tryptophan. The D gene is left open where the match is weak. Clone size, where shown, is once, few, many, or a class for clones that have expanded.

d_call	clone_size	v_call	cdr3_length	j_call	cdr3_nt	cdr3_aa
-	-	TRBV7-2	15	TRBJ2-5	TGTGCCAGCAGCTTAGTGGGGGAGGCCCAAGAGACCCAGTACTTC	CASSLVGEAQETQYF
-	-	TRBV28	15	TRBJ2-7	TGTGCCAGCAGCCTAGAGGCGGGTCCCTCCTACGAGCAGTACTTC	CASSLEAGPSYEQYF
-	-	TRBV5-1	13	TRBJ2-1	TGCGCCAGCAGCTATGGGTCGGGCAATGAGCAGTTCTTC	CASSYGSGNEQFF
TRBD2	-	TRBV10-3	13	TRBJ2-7	TGTGCCACTCGGGGAGGGTCCCCCTACGAGCAGTACTTC	CATRGGSPYEQYF
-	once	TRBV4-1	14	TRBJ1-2	TGCGCCAGCAGCCGAGGGGACCGCAGTAATGGCTACACCTTC	CASSRGDRSNGYTF
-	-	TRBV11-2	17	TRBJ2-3	TGTGCCAGCAGCTTAGATCACGCGGCGGCCAACACAGATACGCAGTATTTT	CASSLDHAAANTDTQYF
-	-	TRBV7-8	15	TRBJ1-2	TGTGCCAGCAGCTTAAAAGTTCAGAGCCTCTATGGCTACACCTTC	CASSLKVQSLYGYTF
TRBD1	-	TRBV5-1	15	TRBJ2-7	TGCGCCAGCAGCCCTGGGACAGGGTCCCTCCACGAGCAGTACTTC	CASSPGTGSLHEQYF
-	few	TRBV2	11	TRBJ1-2	TGTGCCAGCATGAGTTTCTATGGCTACACCTTC	CASMSFYGYTF
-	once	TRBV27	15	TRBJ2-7	TGTGCCAGCAGTTTGCGGGACCGGGCTATCAGTGGGCAGTACTTC	CASSLRDRAISGQYF
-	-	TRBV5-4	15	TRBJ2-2	TGTGCCAGCAGCTCACAGGGTACGAACACCGGGGAGCTGTTTTTT	CASSSQGTNTGELFF
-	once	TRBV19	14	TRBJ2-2	TGTGCCAGTAGGACACCCGCGAACACCGGGGAGCTGTTTTTT	CASRTPANTGELFF
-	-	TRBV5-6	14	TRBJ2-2	TGTGCCAGCAGCTTGGATCCCTCAAGCAGGGAGCTGTTTTTT	CASSLDPSSRELFF
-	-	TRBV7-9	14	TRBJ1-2	TGTGCCAGCAGCGGTGAAGACAGCAACTATGGCTACACCTTC	CASSGEDSNYGYTF
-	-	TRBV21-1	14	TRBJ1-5	TGTGCCAGCACTTATCGGAGGAGCAATCAGCCCCAGCATTTT	CASTYRRSNQPQHF
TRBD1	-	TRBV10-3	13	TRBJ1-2	TGTGCCATCAGTGTAGACAGGGGATATGGCTACACCTTC	CAISVDRGYGYTF
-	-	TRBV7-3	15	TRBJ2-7	TGTGCCAGCAGCTTAACCGGGGATAGCTCCTACGAGCAGTACTTC	CASSLTGDSSYEQYF
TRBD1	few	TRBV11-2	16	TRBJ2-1	TGTGCCAGCAGCTTAGATCGAGGGGGACAGGGCAATGAGCAGTTCTTC	CASSLDRGGQGNEQFF
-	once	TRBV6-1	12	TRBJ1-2	TGTGCCAGCAGTGAGGGGGGCTTTGGCTACACCTTC	CASSEGGFGYTF
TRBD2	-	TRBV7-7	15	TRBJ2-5	TGTGCTAGCAGCACTAGCGGGGGGGCCTCTGAGACCCAGTACTTC	CASSTSGGASETQYF
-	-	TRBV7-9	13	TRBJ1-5	TGTGCCAGCAGCTTAGCTGGGAGTCAGCCCCAGCATTTT	CASSLAGSQPQHF
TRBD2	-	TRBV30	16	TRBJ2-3	TGTGCCTGCGCCATTGGACTAGCGGGGATCACAGATACGCAGTATTTT	CACAIGLAGITDTQYF
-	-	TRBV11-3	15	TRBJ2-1	TGTGCCAGCAGCCCTGGGGGCGGGAACTACAATGAGCAGTTCTTC	CASSPGGGNYNEQFF
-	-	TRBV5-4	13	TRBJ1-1	TGTGCCAGCAGCTTGGTAGGGGCGGGTGAAGCTTTCTTT	CASSLVGAGEAFF
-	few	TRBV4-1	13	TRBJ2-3	TGCGCCAGCAGCCAAGGAGCTCGAGATACGCAGTATTTT	CASSQGARDTQYF
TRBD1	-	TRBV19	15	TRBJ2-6	TGTGCCAGTAGAGGACAGGCTGCCGGGGCCAACGTCCTGACTTTC	CASRGQAAGANVLTF
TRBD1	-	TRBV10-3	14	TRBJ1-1	TGTGCCATCAGTTCGGGACAGGGGGGCACTGAAGCTTTCTTT	CAISSGQGGTEAFF
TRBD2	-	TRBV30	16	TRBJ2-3	TGTGCCTGGAGTGTATGGGCGGGAGGTAGCACAGATACGCAGTATTTT	CAWSVWAGGSTDTQYF
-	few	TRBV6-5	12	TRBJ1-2	TGTGCCGGCGAGAATGGTAGCTATGGCTACACCTTC	CAGENGSYGYTF
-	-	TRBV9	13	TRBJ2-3	TGTGCCAGCAGCGTAGCACTCACAGATACGCAGTATTTT	CASSVALTDTQYF
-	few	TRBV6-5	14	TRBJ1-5	TGTGCCAGCAGTCCCGGGGGTTCGGGCCAGCCCCAGCATTTT	CASSPGGSGQPQHF
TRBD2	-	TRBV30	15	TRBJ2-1	TGTGCCTGGAGTTTGACTAGCGGGAGGGCGGGTGAGCAGTTCTTC	CAWSLTSGRAGEQFF
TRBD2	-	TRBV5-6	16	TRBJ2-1	TGTGCCAGCAGCTCCGGGCAGCGGGGGCCCTACAATGAGCAGTTCTTC	CASSSGQRGPYNEQFF
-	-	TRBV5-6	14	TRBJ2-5	TGTGCCAGCTCTTTGCGGGGCCCACGGGAGACCCAGTACTTC	CASSLRGPRETQYF
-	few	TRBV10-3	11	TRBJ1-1	TGTGCCGTTGGGGAAGGCACTGAAGCTTTCTTT	CAVGEGTEAFF
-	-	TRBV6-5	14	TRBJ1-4	TGTGCCAGCAGCAAGGGGTATTCGAATGAAAAACTGTTTTTT	CASSKGYSNEKLFF
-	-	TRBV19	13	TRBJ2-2	TGTGCCAGTGAAGCGTTGAGGGGAGGGGAGCTGTTTTTT	CASEALRGGELFF
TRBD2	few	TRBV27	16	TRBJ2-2	TGTGCCAGCAGTCGGGCGGATAGCGGGAGGGTTAGGGAGCTGTTTTTT	CASSRADSGRVRELFF
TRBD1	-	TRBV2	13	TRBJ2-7	TGTGCCAGCAGTACAGGGGGGTTAGGCGAGCAGTACTTC	CASSTGGLGEQYF
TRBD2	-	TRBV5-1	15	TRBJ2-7	TGCGCCAGCAGCACGGTGCCGGGACTAGACGGTGAGCAGTACTTC	CASSTVPGLDGEQYF
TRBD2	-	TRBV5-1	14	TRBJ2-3	TGCGCCAGCAGCTTGAGAGCGGGGGAGGATACGCAGTATTTT	CASSLRAGEDTQYF
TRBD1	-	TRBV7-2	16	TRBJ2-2	TGTGCCAGCAGAGCCGGGACAGGGGGATTCACCGGGGAGCTGTTTTTT	CASRAGTGGFTGELFF
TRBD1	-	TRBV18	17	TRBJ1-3	TGTGCCAGCTCACAAGACGCGACAGGGTTGTTCGGAAACACCATATATTTT	CASSQDATGLFGNTIYF
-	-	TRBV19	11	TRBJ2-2	TGTGCCAGTAAGGAGGGTCGGAGGCTGTTTTTT	CASKEGRRLFF
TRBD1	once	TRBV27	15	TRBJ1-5	TGTGCCAGCAGTCCAGGGACAGGAGTAGATCAGCCCCAGCATTTT	CASSPGTGVDQPQHF
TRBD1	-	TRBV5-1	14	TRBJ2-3	TGCGCCAGCAGCACCGCCGGGACAGGGGATACGCAGTATTTT	CASSTAGTGDTQYF